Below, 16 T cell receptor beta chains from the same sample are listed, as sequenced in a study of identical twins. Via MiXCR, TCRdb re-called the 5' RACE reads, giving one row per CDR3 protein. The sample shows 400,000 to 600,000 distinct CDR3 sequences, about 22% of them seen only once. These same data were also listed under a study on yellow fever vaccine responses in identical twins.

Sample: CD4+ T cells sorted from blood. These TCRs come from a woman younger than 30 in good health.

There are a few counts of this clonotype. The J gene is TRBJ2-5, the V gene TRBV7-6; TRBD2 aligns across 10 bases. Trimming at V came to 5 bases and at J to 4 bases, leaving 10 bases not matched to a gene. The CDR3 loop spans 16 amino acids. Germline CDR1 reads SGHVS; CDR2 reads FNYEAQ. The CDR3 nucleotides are TGTGCCAGCAGCCCGGTGGTAGCGGGAGGCGGAGAGACCCAGTACTTC. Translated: CASSPVVAGGGETQYF.

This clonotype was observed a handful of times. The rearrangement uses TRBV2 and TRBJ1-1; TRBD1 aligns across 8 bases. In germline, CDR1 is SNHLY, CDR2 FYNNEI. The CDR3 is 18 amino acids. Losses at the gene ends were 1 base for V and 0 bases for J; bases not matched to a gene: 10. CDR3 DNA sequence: TGTGCCAGCAGTGAAGTGACGGACAGGGTTCCTTTGAACACTGAAGCTTTCTTT. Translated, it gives CASSEVTDRVPLNTEAFF. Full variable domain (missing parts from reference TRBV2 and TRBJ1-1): EPEVTQTPSHQVTQMGQEVILRCVPISNHLYFYWYRQILGQKVEFLVSFYNNEISEKSEIFDDQFSVERPDGSNFTLKIRSTKLEDSAMYFCASSEVTDRVPLNTEAFFGQGTRLTVV.

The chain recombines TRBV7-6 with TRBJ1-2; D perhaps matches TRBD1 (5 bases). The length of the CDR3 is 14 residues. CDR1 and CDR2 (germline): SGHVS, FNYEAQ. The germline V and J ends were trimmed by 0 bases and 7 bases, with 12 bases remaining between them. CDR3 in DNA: TGTGCCAGCAGCTTAGCGGTCGGGGGGACTGGCTACACCTTC. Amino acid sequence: CASSLAVGGTGYTF.

CDR3 sequence reads: CASPPGGLYNEQFF. For the CDR3, the DNA is TGTGCCAGCCCACCGGGGGGCCTCTACAATGAGCAGTTCTTC. This chain links TRBV7-9 with TRBJ2-1, with a weak D call TRBD2 (7 bases). V dropped 8 bases and J dropped 3 bases, with 14 bases sitting between them. CDR1 SEHNR and CDR2 FQNEAQ come from the germline V gene (reference sequence). The CDR3 extends over 14 amino acids.

This CDR3 reads CASSRTSSSYNEQFF. CDR3 bases: TGTGCCAGCTCACGGACTAGCAGCTCCTACAATGAGCAGTTCTTC. This rearrangement joins TRBV18 to TRBJ2-1, with 8 bases aligning to TRBD2. V shed 4 bases and J 0 bases; nucleotides not matched to a gene: 2. CDR3 length: 15 residues. The germline V gene encodes CDR1 KGHSH and CDR2 LQKENI.

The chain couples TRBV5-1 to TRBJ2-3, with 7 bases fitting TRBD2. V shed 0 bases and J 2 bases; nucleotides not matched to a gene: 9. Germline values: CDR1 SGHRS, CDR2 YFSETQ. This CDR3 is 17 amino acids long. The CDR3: CASSLGVREAFTDTQYF. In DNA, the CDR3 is TGCGCCAGCAGCTTGGGAGTCCGGGAGGCCTTCACAGATACGCAGTATTTT.

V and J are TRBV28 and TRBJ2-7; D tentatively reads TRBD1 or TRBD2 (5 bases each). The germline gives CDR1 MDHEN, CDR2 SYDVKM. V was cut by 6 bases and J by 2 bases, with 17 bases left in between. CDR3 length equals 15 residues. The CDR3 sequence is CASSPAAGAPYEQYV. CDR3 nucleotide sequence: TGTGCCAGCAGCCCCGCAGCCGGGGCTCCCTACGAGCAGTACGTC.

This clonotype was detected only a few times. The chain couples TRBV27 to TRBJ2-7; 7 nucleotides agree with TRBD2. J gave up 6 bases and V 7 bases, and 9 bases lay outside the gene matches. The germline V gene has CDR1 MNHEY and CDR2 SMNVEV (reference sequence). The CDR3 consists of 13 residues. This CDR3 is CASKEGGRAEQYF. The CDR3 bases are TGTGCCAGCAAGGAGGGAGGGCGGGCCGAGCAGTACTTC.

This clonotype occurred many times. The DNA for the CDR3 is TGTGCCAGCAGCTTGCAGAACACCGGGGAGCTGTTTTTT. Protein: CASSLQNTGELFF. The chain is built from TRBV5-5 and TRBJ2-2; no clear D. Trimming took off 1 base at V and 1 base at J, with 2 bases between the two ends. CDR3 length equals 13 residues. Germline CDR1 and CDR2: SGHKS and YYEKEE (reference sequence).

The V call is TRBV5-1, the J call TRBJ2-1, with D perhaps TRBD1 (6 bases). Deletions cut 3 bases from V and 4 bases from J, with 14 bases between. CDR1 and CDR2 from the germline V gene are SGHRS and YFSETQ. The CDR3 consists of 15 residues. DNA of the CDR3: TGCGCCAGCAGCTCTGAGGGACAACTTTACAATGAGCAGTTCTTC. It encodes CASSSEGQLYNEQFF.

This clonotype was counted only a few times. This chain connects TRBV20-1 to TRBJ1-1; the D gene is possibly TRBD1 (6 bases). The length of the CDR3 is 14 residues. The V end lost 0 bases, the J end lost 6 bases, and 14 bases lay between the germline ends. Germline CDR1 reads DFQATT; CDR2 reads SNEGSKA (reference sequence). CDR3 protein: CSARDRGGHAEAFF. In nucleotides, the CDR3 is TGCAGTGCTAGAGATCGGGGGGGGCACGCTGAAGCTTTCTTT.

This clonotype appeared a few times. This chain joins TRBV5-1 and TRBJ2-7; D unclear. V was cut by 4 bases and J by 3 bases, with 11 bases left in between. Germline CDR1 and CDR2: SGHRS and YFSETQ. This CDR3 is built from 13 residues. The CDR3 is CASSNIGDYEQYF. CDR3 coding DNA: TGCGCCAGCAGCAACATTGGGGACTACGAGCAGTACTTC.

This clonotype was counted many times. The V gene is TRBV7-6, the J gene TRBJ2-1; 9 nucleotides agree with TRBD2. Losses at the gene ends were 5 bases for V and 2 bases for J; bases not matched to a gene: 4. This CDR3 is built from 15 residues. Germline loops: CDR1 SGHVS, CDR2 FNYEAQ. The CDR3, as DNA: TGTGCCAGCAGCCTAAGCGGGGGGACCTACAATGAGCAGTTCTTC. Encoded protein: CASSLSGGTYNEQFF.

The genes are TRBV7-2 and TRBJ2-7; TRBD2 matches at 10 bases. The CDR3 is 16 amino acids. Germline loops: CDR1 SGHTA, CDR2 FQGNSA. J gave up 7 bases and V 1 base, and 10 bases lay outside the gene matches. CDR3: CASSLDGAGGPREQYV. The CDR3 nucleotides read TGTGCCAGCAGCTTAGATGGAGCGGGGGGGCCGAGGGAGCAGTACGTC.

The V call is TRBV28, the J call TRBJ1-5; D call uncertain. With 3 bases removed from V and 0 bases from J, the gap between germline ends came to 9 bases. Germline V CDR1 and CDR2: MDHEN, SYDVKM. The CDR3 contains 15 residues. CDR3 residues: CASSLAGYSNQPQHF. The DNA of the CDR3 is TGTGCCAGCAGTTTGGCAGGTTATAGCAATCAGCCCCAGCATTTT.

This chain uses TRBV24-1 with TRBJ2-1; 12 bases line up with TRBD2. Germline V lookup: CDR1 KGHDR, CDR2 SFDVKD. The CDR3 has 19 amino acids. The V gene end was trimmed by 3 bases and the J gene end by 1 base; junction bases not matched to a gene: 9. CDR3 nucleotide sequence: TGTGCCACCAGTGATCCGAGACTAGCGGGAGCTTGGTCCTACAATGAGCAGTTCTTC. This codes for CATSDPRLAGAWSYNEQFF.